This TCR beta chain was captured by sequencing in a study of blood T cell repertoires in COVID-19. The method was immunoSEQ multiplex PCR; TCRdb's version includes in-frame clones alone and lacks a portion of them. The sample gives 250,000 to 300,000 clones, approximately 88% of which show up once; approximately 0.94% is in the top ten. This CDR3 region has 18 residues. Germline values: CDR1 SGDLS, CDR2 YYNGEE. V lost 0 bases and J lost 3; bases outside the gene matches: 10. The chain combines TRBV9 with TRBJ2-1, with 9 bases lining up with TRBD2. The clonotype comes from a woman aged 40-49 years who had recovered from COVID-19. Material for sequencing was peripheral blood. The CDR3, as DNA: TGTGCCAGCAGCGTAGAGTTAGCGGGAGCGGGGGACTACAATGAGCAGTTCTTC. Protein: CASSVELAGAGDYNEQFF. The variable domain in full, completed from reference TRBV9 and TRBJ2-1, reads DSGVTQTPKHLITATGQRVTLRCSPRSGDLSVYWYQQSLDQGLQFLIQYYNGEERAKGNILERFSAQQFPDLHSELNLSSLELGDSALYFCASSVELAGAGDYNEQFFGPGTRLTVL.